A single sample gave rise to the 2 T cell receptor beta chains below, sequenced in a study of T cells in Graves' hyperthyroidism and ophthalmopathy. RNA transcripts gave rise to amplified TCR beta CDR3 regions. HTBI primers were the set used in a first-round RT-PCR of the TCR CDR3. TCRdb analysed the multiplex PCR reads with MiXCR anew, one entry per CDR3 protein. This sample yields 600,000 to 700,000 distinct CDR3 sequences, of which 45% are seen a single time; 6.5% to 9% belongs to the top ten. The sequencing input was peripheral blood or thyroid tissue (not recorded which). All receptors derive from an adult man with Graves' disease, either hyperthyroidism or ophthalmopathy (not recorded which).

The J gene is TRBJ1-1, the V gene TRBV20-1; no reliable D call. V was trimmed by 3 bases and J by 0 bases, leaving 8 bases between them. CDR1 DFQATT and CDR2 SNEGSKA come from the germline V gene (reference sequence). This CDR3 has 13 amino acids. The CDR3 here is CSASQAMNTEAFF. CDR3 nucleotide sequence: TGCAGTGCTAGTCAGGCTATGAACACTGAAGCTTTCTTT.

The chain couples TRBV5-1 to TRBJ1-2; D is undetermined. V was trimmed by 4 bases and J by 5 bases, leaving 9 bases between them. Germline V lookup: CDR1 SGHRS, CDR2 YFSETQ. The CDR3 consists of 12 residues. As DNA, the CDR3 is TGCGCCAGCAGCGTTGAGGAATATGGCTACACCTTC. This gives the protein CASSVEEYGYTF.